The next 21 T cell receptor beta chains were all read from a single sample in a study of beta chain features in type 1 diabetes. The authors reverse transcribed all of the isolated RNA, so sequencing captured expressed TCRB transcripts. Using immunoSEQ multiplex PCR, the repertoire was profiled, and TCRdb retains in-frame clones only, with some absent. The table lists 250,000 to 300,000 clones, roughly 13% of them singletons. Which antigens these TCRs recognize remains unknown. Study conclusions and caveats: For Type 1 diabetes patients, all four CD4+ subsets carried TCRB CDR3s that were moderately but significantly shorter.

The specimen was naive CD4+ T cells from blood. These receptors were taken from a man aged 25-40 years with type 1 diabetes.

The J gene is TRBJ2-1, the V gene TRBV4-2; 15 bases line up with TRBD2. With V trimmed by 3 bases and J by 4 bases, 7 bases remained unmatched. The germline V gene encodes CDR1 LGHNA and CDR2 YNFKEQ. The CDR3 has 18 residues. The CDR3 reads CASSQGTSGRNQYNEQFF. Written as DNA, the CDR3 is TGTGCCAGCAGCCAGGGGACTAGCGGGAGGAACCAGTACAATGAGCAGTTCTTC.

The chain couples TRBV5-1 to TRBJ2-5, with 11 bases identical to TRBD1. The germline V gene encodes CDR1 SGHRS and CDR2 YFSETQ. After removal of 2 bases from V and 3 bases from J, the junction contained 6 bases not matched to a gene. The CDR3 has 16 residues. This chain's CDR3 is CASSFGQGARKETQYF. The CDR3 DNA sequence: TGCGCCAGCAGCTTCGGACAGGGGGCTAGGAAAGAGACCCAGTACTTC. The full variable domain, completed using reference TRBV5-1 and TRBJ2-5, is KAGVTQTPRYLIKTRGQQVTLSCSPISGHRSVSWYQQTPGQGLQFLFEYFSETQRNKGNFPGRFSGRQFSNSRSEMNVSTLELGDSALYLCASSFGQGARKETQYFGPGTRLLVL.

This clone occurred a few times. The chain employs TRBV15 and TRBJ2-7, with 16 bases fitting TRBD2. The CDR3 runs to 16 residues. Germline V gene sequence: CDR1 LNHNV, CDR2 YYDKDF (reference sequence). After removal of 5 bases from V and 5 bases from J, the junction contained 6 bases not matched to a gene. The CDR3 nucleotides read TGTGCCACCAGCGCCCAAGGGACTAGCGGGAGGGACGAGCAGTACTTC. It translates to CATSAQGTSGRDEQYF.

This chain links TRBV9 with TRBJ2-1; 10 bases are a match to TRBD1. In germline, CDR1 is SGDLS, CDR2 YYNGEE. V lost 0 bases and J lost 10; bases outside the gene matches: 7. This CDR3 has 15 residues. CDR3 residues: CASSVAPGQGNEQFF. The CDR3 DNA is TGTGCCAGCAGCGTAGCCCCGGGACAGGGGAACGAGCAGTTCTTC.

Comment on this clone: Since the CDR3 does not end with the conserved phenylalanine or tryptophan, this likely comes from a read error. The limits of the CDR3 on the DNA are not certain, so only TCRdb's listed CDR3 is given. The chain is built from TRBV15 and TRBJ1-5. The CDR3 totals 10 residues, both ends included. The germline CDR1 and CDR2 sequences are LNHNV and YYDKDF (reference sequence). CDR3 protein: CATSRVWDLA.

This clone appeared a few times. The chain joins TRBV19 to TRBJ2-7; 9 bases align to TRBD1. The CDR3 covers 15 residues. Germline values: CDR1 LNHDA, CDR2 SQIVND (reference sequence). V lost 7 bases and J lost 6; bases outside the gene matches: 13. The CDR3: CASKEPGQGTGEQYF. DNA for the CDR3: TGTGCCAGTAAAGAACCGGGACAGGGAACGGGCGAGCAGTACTTC.

The chain links TRBV7-2 to TRBJ1-5, with TRBD1 matching over 7 bases. CDR3 length: 15 residues. Germline CDR1 reads SGHTA; CDR2 reads FQGNSA. The junction had 7 bases not matched to a gene; V was cut back by 3 bases and J by 5 bases. In DNA, the CDR3 is TGTGCCAGCAGCTTCGACAGGGTGATGTATCAGCCCCAGCATTTT. Encoded protein: CASSFDRVMYQPQHF. The entire variable domain, with the rest obtained from reference TRBV7-2 and TRBJ1-5, is as follows: GAGVSQSPSNKVTEKGKDVELRCDPISGHTALYWYRQSLGQGLEFLIYFQGNSAPDKSGLPSDRFSAERTGGSVSTLTIQRTQQEDSAVYLCASSFDRVMYQPQHFGDGTRLSIL.

This chain joins TRBV6-1 and TRBJ2-2; 7 bases match TRBD1. Germline V gives CDR1 MNHNS, CDR2 SASEGT. V lost 5 bases, J lost 5 bases, and 8 bases stayed unmatched. The CDR3 length is 15 residues. The CDR3 sequence is CASSMRQGRTGELFF. In nucleotides, the CDR3 is TGTGCCAGCAGTATGCGACAGGGAAGAACCGGGGAGCTGTTTTTT.

This clone was found a few times. J is TRBJ2-1 and V is TRBV25-1, with D perhaps TRBD1 (6 bases). The V and J ends lost 8 bases and 4 bases respectively, with 12 bases between them. The CDR3 has 13 residues. Germline CDR1 MGHDK, CDR2 SYGVNS. The CDR3 loop reads CASVFDRYNEQFF. In DNA form, the CDR3 reads TGTGCCAGCGTCTTCGACAGGTACAATGAGCAGTTCTTC.

This chain uses TRBV7-9 with TRBJ1-1; possibly TRBD1 for D (6 bases). CDR3 size: 15 residues. CDR1 is SEHNR, CDR2 FQNEAQ, per germline (reference sequence). The V and J ends lost 5 bases and 0 bases respectively, with 13 bases between them. For the CDR3, the DNA is TGTGCCAGCAGCCCAAGACAGGTTATGAACACTGAAGCTTTCTTT. Encoded protein: CASSPRQVMNTEAFF.

Remarks on this clone: This specimen includes other DNA sequences encoding the same CDR3. The chain links TRBV5-1 to TRBJ2-1; D is ambiguous. The V end was cut by 2 bases, the J end by 4 bases, with 4 bases between. The CDR3 loop spans 12 amino acids. CDR1 SGHRS and CDR2 YFSETQ come from the germline V gene. The CDR3 DNA follows: TGCGCCAGCAGCTTTACATACAATGAGCAGTTCTTC. This translates into CASSFTYNEQFF.

The chain carries TRBV9 and TRBJ2-3; D is unresolved. The V gene lost 0 bases and the J gene lost 5 bases, with 10 bases spanning the gap. This CDR3 spans 14 amino acids. Germline values: CDR1 SGDLS, CDR2 YYNGEE. The CDR3 sequence is CASSVEPQKDTQYF. Here the CDR3 DNA reads TGTGCCAGCAGCGTAGAACCGCAGAAAGATACGCAGTATTTT.

V gene TRBV7-2 combines with J gene TRBJ2-2; 7 nucleotides agree with TRBD2. Germline-derived CDR1 and CDR2 are SGHTA and FQGNSA. The V and J ends lost 4 bases and 4 bases, in that order; junction bases with no gene match: 9. The CDR3 consists of 16 residues. CDR3 loop: CASSSPKERGTGELFF. CDR3 bases: TGTGCCAGCAGCTCCCCCAAGGAGCGGGGCACCGGGGAGCTGTTTTTT.

The rearrangement joins TRBV7-2 to TRBJ2-2; a possible D gene is TRBD2 (6 bases). CDR1 and CDR2 from the germline V gene are SGHTA and FQGNSA. Trimming took off 6 bases at V and 2 bases at J, with 10 bases between the two ends. The CDR3 is made up of 14 amino acids. CDR3 coding DNA: TGTGCCAGCAGGGGCGGGACCAACACCGGGGAGCTGTTTTTT. It yields the protein CASRGGTNTGELFF.

The V call is TRBV5-6, the J call TRBJ2-3; D may be TRBD2 (5 bases). Trimming left V 2 bases short and J 3 bases short, with 10 bases between. Germline CDR1 SGHDT, CDR2 YYEEEE. The CDR3 contains 14 residues. The CDR3 DNA reads as TGTGCCAGCAGCTTTTCTAGCCGGACAGATACGCAGTATTTT. Protein: CASSFSSRTDTQYF.

This clone was counted a few times. The CDR3 sequence is CSAKRDTEAFF. CDR3 DNA: TGCAGTGCTAAGCGGGACACTGAAGCTTTCTTT. The chain carries TRBV20-1 and TRBJ1-1; D remains ambiguous. Germline V gives CDR1 DFQATT, CDR2 SNEGSKA (reference sequence). Trimming took 4 bases from V and 3 from J, leaving 6 bases between them. The CDR3 has 11 amino acids.

The chain joins TRBV29-1 to TRBJ2-7, with a possible D match to TRBD2 (6 bases). Trimming left V 1 base short and J 2 bases short, with 12 bases between. This CDR3 comprises 14 residues. The V gene's germline CDR1 is SQVTM and CDR2 ANQGSEA. CDR3 sequence: CSVEVRERPYEQYF. The CDR3 DNA is TGCAGCGTTGAAGTCCGGGAGCGTCCCTACGAGCAGTACTTC.

J is TRBJ1-1 and V is TRBV5-4, with D hard to call. CDR1 is SGHNT, CDR2 YYREEE, per germline (reference sequence). This CDR3 has 17 residues. Trimming pared 0 bases from V and 1 base from J, leaving 16 bases between. The CDR3 bases are TGTGCCAGCAGCTTGGCCTCTGTCCTTGGGCAGAACACTGAAGCTTTCTTT. Translation: CASSLASVLGQNTEAFF. Drawing the rest from reference TRBV5-4 and TRBJ1-1, the complete variable domain is ETGVTQSPTHLIKTRGQQVTLRCSSQSGHNTVSWYQQALGQGPQFIFQYYREEENGRGNFPPRFSGLQFPNYSSELNVNALELDDSALYLCASSLASVLGQNTEAFFGQGTRLTVV.

V usage is TRBV9 and J usage is TRBJ1-4; D is ambiguous. V lost 0 bases and J 4 bases, leaving 13 bases between the germline ends. Per germline, CDR1 SGDLS and CDR2 YYNGEE. The CDR3 length is 16 residues. CDR3: CASSVGVGLLNEKLFF. The CDR3 nucleotides are TGTGCCAGCAGCGTAGGGGTCGGACTGCTTAATGAAAAACTGTTTTTT.

In this sample, this clone turned up a few times. In nucleotides, the CDR3 is TGTGCCAGCAGTCAACTCGAAAACGACTACAATGAGCAGTTCTTC. Translated: CASSQLENDYNEQFF. This chain connects TRBV28 to TRBJ2-1; D gene ambiguous. The germline V gene encodes CDR1 MDHEN and CDR2 SYDVKM. V gave up 5 bases and J gave up 3 bases, with 14 bases separating them. The CDR3 contains 15 residues.

The chain employs TRBV29-1 and TRBJ1-1; unclear D gene. In germline, CDR1 is SQVTM, CDR2 ANQGSEA. The CDR3 extends over 13 amino acids. The germline V and J ends were trimmed by 4 bases and 3 bases, with 12 bases remaining between them. The CDR3 nucleotides are TGCAGCGTTGTGGACGGGGAGTACACTGAAGCTTTCTTT. Its protein product is CSVVDGEYTEAFF. Full variable domain (rest looked up from reference TRBV29-1 and TRBJ1-1): SAVISQKPSRDICQRGTSLTIQCQVDSQVTMMFWYRQQPGQSLTLIATANQGSEATYESGFVIDKFPISRPNLTFSTLTVSNMSPEDSSIYLCSVVDGEYTEAFFGQGTRLTVV.